The TCR beta chain described here comes from a study of blood T cell repertoires in COVID-19. Turning to the study itself: COVID-19 samples, acute and convalescent, were from the United States, Italy and Spain. PBMCs, B-cell-depleted T cells, or T cells were the source of the cDNA or gDNA that made up the material.

Germline trimming cut 6 bases from V and 8 bases from J; bases unmatched to any gene: 11. This CDR3 region has 15 residues. CDR1 is PRHDT and CDR2 is FYEKMQ in the germline V gene (reference sequence). Some clones are missing from TCRdb's copy, which holds only in-frame ones; the method was immunoSEQ multiplex PCR. The sample lists over 50,000 clones; approximately 87% were seen once. V is TRBV13 and J is TRBJ1-1, with TRBD1 identical over 11 bases. Input material: peripheral blood. The receptor's source is a man aged 60-69 years with acute or convalescent COVID-19. CDR3 in DNA: TGTGCCAGCAGTTTCACCGGGACAGGGGGGAGGGAAGCTTTCTTT. Its translation: CASSFTGTGGREAFF.